This TCR beta chain was sequenced during a study of blood T cells in healthy people across ages. Study-wide findings and caveats: Both higher diversity and more naive CD4+ cells marked long-lived donors when set against aged donors.

The sample, around 10 milliliters of peripheral blood, was drawn from each donor. RNA extraction gave at least 5.5 micrograms of total RNA per sample. Turning to this clonotype: Its antigen is currently unknown.

Germline V lookup: CDR1 MNHEY, CDR2 SVGAGI. The CDR3 spans 15 residues. V was cut by 5 bases and J by 6 bases, with 18 bases left in between. Sample-barcoded 5' priming and a J-beta primer mix drove a second PCR of roughly 6 to 12 cycles. Via MiXCR, TCRdb re-called the 5' RACE reads, giving one row per CDR3 protein. The table lists some 1.4 million distinct CDR3 sequences, approximately 38% of them singletons, with 6.5% to 10% in the top ten. This TCR was sampled from a woman aged 18-29 years in good health. The gene calls are TRBV6-5 and TRBJ2-3, with D hard to call. Sequenced sample: blood. The CDR3 loop is CASSPSRLVRDTQYF. For the CDR3, the DNA is TGTGCCAGCAGTCCCTCAAGGCTCGTCCGGGATACGCAGTATTTT.